This T cell receptor beta chain was observed in a study of T cells in women clearing cervical HPV infection. About the research overall: Controls gave blood once infection was undetectable; cases at lesion identification.

Clones were read by immunoSEQ multiplex PCR, and TCRdb kept only the in-frame ones, dropping some. Its table lists roughly 30,000 clones. Sequencing used blood buffy coat. This sequence originates from a woman between 18 and 70 years old with a cervical HPV16 infection that either progressed to CIN3+ or cleared (not recorded which).

The part of the CDR3 DNA that was read is TGTGCCAGCAGCGCCGGACAGGGTATTTTCGAG. It translates to CASSAGQGIFE. In full, the CDR3 is CASSAGQGIFEQYF. This chain joins TRBV9 and TRBJ2-7, with 8 nucleotides matching TRBD1. The read is 3 residues too short to cover the CDR3 end, so that end is filled in from the germline J gene. Germline values: CDR1 SGDLS, CDR2 YYNGEE. The ends lost 3 bases at V and 6 bases at J; junction bases unmatched: 8. The CDR3 has 14 residues.